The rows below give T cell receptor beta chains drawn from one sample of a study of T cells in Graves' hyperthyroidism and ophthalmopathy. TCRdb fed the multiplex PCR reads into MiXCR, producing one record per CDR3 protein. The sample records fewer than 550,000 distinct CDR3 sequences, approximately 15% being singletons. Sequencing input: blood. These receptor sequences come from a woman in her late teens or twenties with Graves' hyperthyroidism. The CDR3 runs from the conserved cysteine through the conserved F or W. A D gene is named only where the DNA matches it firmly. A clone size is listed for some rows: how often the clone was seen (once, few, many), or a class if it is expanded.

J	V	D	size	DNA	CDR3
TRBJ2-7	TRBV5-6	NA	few	TGTGCCAGCAGCAAACTGATGGGGGGTAATTCCTACGAGCAGTACTTC	CASSKLMGGNSYEQYF
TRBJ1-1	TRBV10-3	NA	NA	TGTGCCATCAGTGACGGGCAGAACACTGAAGCTTTCTTT	CAISDGQNTEAFF
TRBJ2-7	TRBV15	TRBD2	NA	TGTGCCACCAGCAGAGTCAGAAGCGGGAGCCTGACGACCCCCTACGAGCAGTACTTC	CATSRVRSGSLTTPYEQYF
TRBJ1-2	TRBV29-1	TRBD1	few	TGCAGCGTAGGTCCCGGGACAGGGACCAGTAACTATGGCTACACCTTC	CSVGPGTGTSNYGYTF
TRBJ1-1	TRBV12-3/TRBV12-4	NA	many	TGTGCCAGCAGTTTACAGGCTAGCACTGAAGCTTTCTTT	CASSLQASTEAFF
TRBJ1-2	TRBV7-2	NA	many	TGTGCCAGCAGCTTAAACGGGGCAGGAGGACGGTATGGCTACACCTTC	CASSLNGAGGRYGYTF
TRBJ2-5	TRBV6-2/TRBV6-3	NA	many	TGTGCCAGCGGTAACGGGGAGACCCAGTACTTC	CASGNGETQYF
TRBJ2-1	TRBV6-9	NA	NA	TGTGCCAGCAGTTACTTAGGAGGGCAGGCGAATGAGCAGTTCTTC	CASSYLGGQANEQFF
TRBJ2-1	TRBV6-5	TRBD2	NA	TGTGCCAGCAGTTACTCCGGGGGGGGGGGGCATGAGCAGTTCTTC	CASSYSGGGGHEQFF
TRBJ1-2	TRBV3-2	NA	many	TGTGCCAGCAGCTTCCGACAGGGGCCAAATCCAAACTATGGCTACACCTTC	CASSFRQGPNPNYGYTF
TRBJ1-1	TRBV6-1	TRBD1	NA	TGTGCCAGCAGCGGGGACAGATCAGAAGCTTTCTTT	CASSGDRSEAFF
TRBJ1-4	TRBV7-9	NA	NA	TGTGCCAGCAGCTTGGACAGCCGGGAACCTAGAGAAAAACTGTTTTTT	CASSLDSREPREKLFF
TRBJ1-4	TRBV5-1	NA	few	TGCGCCAGCAAGGCCGAGAATAATGAAAAACTGTTTTTT	CASKAENNEKLFF
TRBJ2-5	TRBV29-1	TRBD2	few	TGCAGCGTTCGTCGGGGGAGGGGAGAGACCCAGTACTTC	CSVRRGRGETQYF
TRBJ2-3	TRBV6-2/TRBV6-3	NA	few	TGTGCCAGCAGCAAAATCGGGGCTGATACGCAGTATTTT	CASSKIGADTQYF
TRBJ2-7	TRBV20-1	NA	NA	TGCAGTGCTGAAGCACAGGTGGGAAACGAGCAGTACTTC	CSAEAQVGNEQYF
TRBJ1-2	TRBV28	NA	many	TGTGCCAGCAGTAGGGCGAGGGGCTACACCTTC	CASSRARGYTF
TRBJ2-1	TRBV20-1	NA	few	TGCAGTGCTGACGCCCCCCCGGGGTCTGCCGAGCAGTTCTTC	CSADAPPGSAEQFF
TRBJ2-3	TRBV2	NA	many	TGTGCCAGCAGTCTTAGATCGGGCAGGGCAGGAGATACGCAGTATTTT	CASSLRSGRAGDTQYF
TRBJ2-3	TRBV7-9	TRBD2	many	TGTGCCAGCAGCCCTCTTGCGGGAGGCGGAGCAGATACGCAGTATTTT	CASSPLAGGGADTQYF
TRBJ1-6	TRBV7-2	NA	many	TGTGCCAGCAGCTTAGGACGCAGGCGGAATTCACCCCTCCACTTT	CASSLGRRRNSPLHF
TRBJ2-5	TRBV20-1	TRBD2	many	TGCAGTGCTAGAGTCCCAGCGGGAGGTGGAGAGACCCAGTACTTC	CSARVPAGGGETQYF
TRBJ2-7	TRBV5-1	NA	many	TGCGCCAGCAGCTTGGCCACAGGGACTTACGAGCAGTACTTC	CASSLATGTYEQYF
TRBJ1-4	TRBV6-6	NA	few	TGTGCCAGCAGTTACCAGGGTATGGGGGAAAAACTGTTTTTT	CASSYQGMGEKLFF
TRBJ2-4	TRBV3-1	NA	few	TGTGCCAGCAGCCAAGAGCAGGGGCCCCCATGGGGCATTCAGTACTTC	CASSQEQGPPWGIQYF
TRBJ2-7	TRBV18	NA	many	TGTGCCAGCTCACAGAATGTCGGGGTTTACGAGCAGTACTTC	CASSQNVGVYEQYF
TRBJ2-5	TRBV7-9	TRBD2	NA	TGTGCCAGCAGCTTAGCGACTAGCGGGAGAACGCACTTC	CASSLATSGRTHF
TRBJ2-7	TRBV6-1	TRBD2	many	TGTGCCAGCAGTTTAGGACTGGGACTAGCGGGGCGGAGGGACACCTACGAGCAGTACTTC	CASSLGLGLAGRRDTYEQYF
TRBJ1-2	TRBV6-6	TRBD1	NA	TGTGCCAGCAGTTACGATACACCCGGGACAGGGTCGTATGGCTACACCTTC	CASSYDTPGTGSYGYTF
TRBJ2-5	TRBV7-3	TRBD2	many	TGTGCCAGCAGCCCAAACGAACGGGGGAGGGGGACCCAGTACTTC	CASSPNERGRGTQYF
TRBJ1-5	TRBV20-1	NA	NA	TGCAGTGCTAGGGTGACTGGGGGAGGGCAGCCCCAGCATTTT	CSARVTGGGQPQHF
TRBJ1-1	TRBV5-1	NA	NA	TGCGCCAGCAGCAAACCAAATGTGAACACTGAAGCTTTCTTT	CASSKPNVNTEAFF
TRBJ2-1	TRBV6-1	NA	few	TGTGCCAGCAGTTCCCCCGGGCACAAGAATGAGCAGTTCTTC	CASSSPGHKNEQFF
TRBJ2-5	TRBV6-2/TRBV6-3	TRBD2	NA	TGTGCCAGCAGTTACCCCGGGGGTAGCGGGAGGGAGACCCAGTACTTC	CASSYPGGSGRETQYF
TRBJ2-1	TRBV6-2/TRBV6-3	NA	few	TGTGCCAGCAGCCACAGGGAAGGCTCCTACAATGAGCAGTTCTTC	CASSHREGSYNEQFF
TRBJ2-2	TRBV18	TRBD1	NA	TGTGCCAGCTCACCGGCCGGGACAGGGGTCACCGGGGAGCTGTTTTTT	CASSPAGTGVTGELFF